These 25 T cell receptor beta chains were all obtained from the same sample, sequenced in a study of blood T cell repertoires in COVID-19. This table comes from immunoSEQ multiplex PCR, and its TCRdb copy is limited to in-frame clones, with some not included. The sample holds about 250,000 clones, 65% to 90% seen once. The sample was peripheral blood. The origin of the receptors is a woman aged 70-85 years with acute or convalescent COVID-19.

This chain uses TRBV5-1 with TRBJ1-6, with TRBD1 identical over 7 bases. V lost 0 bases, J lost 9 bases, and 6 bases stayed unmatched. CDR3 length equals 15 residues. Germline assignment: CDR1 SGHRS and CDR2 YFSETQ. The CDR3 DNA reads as TGCGCCAGCAGCTTGGCGGGACAGTTTTCTTCACCCCTCCACTTT. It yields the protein CASSLAGQFSSPLHF.

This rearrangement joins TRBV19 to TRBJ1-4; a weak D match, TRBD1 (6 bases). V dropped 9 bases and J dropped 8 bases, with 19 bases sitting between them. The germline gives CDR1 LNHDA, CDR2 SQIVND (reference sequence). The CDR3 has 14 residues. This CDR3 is CASTSGTLDEKLFF. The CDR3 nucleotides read TGTGCCAGCACATCCGGGACACTCGACGAAAAACTGTTTTTT. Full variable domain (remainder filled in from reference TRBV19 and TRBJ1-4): DGGITQSPKYLFRKEGQNVTLSCEQNLNHDAMYWYRQDPGQGLRLIYYSQIVNDFQKGDIAEGYSVSREKKESFPLTVTSAQKNPTAFYLCASTSGTLDEKLFFGSGTQLSVL.

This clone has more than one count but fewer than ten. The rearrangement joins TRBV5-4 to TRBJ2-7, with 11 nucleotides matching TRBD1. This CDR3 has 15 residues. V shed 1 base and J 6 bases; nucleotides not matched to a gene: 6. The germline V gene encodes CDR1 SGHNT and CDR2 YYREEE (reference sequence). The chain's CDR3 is CASSLFSGTGGEQYF. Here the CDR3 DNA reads TGTGCCAGCAGCTTGTTTTCCGGGACAGGGGGCGAGCAGTACTTC.

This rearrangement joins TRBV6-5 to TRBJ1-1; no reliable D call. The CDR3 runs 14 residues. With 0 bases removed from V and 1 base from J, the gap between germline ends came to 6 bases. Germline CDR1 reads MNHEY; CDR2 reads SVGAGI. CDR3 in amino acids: CASSYSHRNTEAFF. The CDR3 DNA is TGTGCCAGCAGTTACTCGCACAGGAACACTGAAGCTTTCTTT.

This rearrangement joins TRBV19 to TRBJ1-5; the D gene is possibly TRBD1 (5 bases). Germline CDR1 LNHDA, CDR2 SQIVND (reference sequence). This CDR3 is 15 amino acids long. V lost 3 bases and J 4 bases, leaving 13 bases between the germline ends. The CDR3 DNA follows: TGTGCCAGTAGTATTACAGGCCCTGGGAATCAGCCCCAGCATTTT. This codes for CASSITGPGNQPQHF. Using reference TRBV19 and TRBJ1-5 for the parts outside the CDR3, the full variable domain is DGGITQSPKYLFRKEGQNVTLSCEQNLNHDAMYWYRQDPGQGLRLIYYSQIVNDFQKGDIAEGYSVSREKKESFPLTVTSAQKNPTAFYLCASSITGPGNQPQHFGDGTRLSIL.

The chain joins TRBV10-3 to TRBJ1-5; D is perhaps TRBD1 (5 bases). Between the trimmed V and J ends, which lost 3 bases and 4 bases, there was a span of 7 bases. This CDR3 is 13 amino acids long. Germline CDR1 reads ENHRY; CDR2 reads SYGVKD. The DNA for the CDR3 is TGTGCCATCAGTGATCAGGGAAATCAGCCCCAGCATTTT. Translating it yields CAISDQGNQPQHF.

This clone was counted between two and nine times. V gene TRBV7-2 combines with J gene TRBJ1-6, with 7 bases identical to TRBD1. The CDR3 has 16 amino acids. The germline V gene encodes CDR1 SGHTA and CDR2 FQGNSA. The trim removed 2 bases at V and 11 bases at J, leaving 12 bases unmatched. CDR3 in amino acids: CASSLRGGADLTPLHF. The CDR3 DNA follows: TGTGCCAGCAGCTTAAGAGGGGGCGCCGATCTCACACCCCTCCACTTT. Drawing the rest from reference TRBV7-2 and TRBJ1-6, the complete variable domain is GAGVSQSPSNKVTEKGKDVELRCDPISGHTALYWYRQSLGQGLEFLIYFQGNSAPDKSGLPSDRFSAERTGGSVSTLTIQRTQQEDSAVYLCASSLRGGADLTPLHFGNGTRLTVT.

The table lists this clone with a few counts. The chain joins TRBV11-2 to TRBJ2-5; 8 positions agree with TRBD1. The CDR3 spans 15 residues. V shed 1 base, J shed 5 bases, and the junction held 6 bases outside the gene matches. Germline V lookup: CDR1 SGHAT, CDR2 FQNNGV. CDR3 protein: CASSLVLDRAETQYF. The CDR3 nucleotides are TGTGCCAGCAGCTTAGTGCTGGACAGGGCTGAGACCCAGTACTTC.

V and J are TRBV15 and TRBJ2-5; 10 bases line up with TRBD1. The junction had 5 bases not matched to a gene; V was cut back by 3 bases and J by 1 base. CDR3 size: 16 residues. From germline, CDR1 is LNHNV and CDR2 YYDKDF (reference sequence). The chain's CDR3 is CATSRAGTGAQETQYF. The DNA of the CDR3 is TGTGCCACCAGCAGGGCCGGGACAGGGGCCCAAGAGACCCAGTACTTC. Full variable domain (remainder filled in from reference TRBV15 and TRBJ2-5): DAMVIQNPRYQVTQFGKPVTLSCSQTLNHNVMYWYQQKSSQAPKLLFHYYDKDFNNEADTPDNFQSRRPNTSFCFLDIRSPGLGDTAMYLCATSRAGTGAQETQYFGPGTRLLVL.

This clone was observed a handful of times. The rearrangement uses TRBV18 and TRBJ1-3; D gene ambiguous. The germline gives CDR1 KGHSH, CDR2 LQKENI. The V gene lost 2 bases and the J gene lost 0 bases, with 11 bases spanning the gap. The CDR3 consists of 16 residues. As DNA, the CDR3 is TGTGCCAGCTCACCAAACAGAGTTTACTCTGGAAACACCATATATTTT. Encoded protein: CASSPNRVYSGNTIYF.

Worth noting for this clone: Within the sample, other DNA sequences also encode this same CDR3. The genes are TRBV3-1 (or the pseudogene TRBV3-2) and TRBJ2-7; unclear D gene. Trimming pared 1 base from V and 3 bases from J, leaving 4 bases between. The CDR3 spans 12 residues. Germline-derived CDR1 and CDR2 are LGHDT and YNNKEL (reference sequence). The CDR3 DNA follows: TGTGCCAGCAGCCAAGTCAACTACGAGCAGTACTTC. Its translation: CASSQVNYEQYF.

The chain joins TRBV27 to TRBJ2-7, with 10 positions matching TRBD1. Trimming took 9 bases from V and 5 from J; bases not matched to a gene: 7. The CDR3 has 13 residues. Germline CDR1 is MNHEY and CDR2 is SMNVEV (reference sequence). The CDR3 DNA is TGTGCCAGTAGAGCGACAGGGGGCAACGAGCAGTACTTC. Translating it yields CASRATGGNEQYF.

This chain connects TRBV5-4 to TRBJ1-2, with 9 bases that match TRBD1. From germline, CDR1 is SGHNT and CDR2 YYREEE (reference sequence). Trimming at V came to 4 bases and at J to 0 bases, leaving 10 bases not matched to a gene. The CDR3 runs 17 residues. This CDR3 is CASSEGQGGLANYGYTF. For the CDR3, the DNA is TGTGCCAGCAGCGAGGGACAGGGAGGGTTGGCTAACTATGGCTACACCTTC.

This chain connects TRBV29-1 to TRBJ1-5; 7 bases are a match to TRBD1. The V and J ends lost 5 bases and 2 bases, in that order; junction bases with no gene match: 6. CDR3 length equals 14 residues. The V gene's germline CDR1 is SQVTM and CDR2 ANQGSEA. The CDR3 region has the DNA TGCAGCGTTACGACAGGGACGGGCAATCAGCCCCAGCATTTT. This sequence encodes CSVTTGTGNQPQHF.

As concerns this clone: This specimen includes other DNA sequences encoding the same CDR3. The CDR3 nucleotides read TGTGCCAGTAGCCCAGCTAACTATGGCTACACCTTC. Its protein is CASSPANYGYTF. The rearrangement links TRBV19 to TRBJ1-2; D unresolved. The CDR3 has 12 residues. Germline values: CDR1 LNHDA, CDR2 SQIVND (reference sequence). V was cut by 6 bases and J by 0 bases, with 5 bases left in between.

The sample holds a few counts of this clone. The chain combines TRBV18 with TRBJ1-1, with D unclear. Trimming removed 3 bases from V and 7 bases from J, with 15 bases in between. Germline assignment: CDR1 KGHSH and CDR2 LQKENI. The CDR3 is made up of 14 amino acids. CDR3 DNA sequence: TGTGCCAGCTCACCGCCTAACATCGAGGTTGAAGCTTTCTTT. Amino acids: CASSPPNIEVEAFF.

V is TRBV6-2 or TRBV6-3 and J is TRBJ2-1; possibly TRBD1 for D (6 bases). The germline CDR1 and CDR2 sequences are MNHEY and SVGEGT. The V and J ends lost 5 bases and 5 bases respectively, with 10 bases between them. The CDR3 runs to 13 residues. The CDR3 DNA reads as TGTGCCAGCAGTCGACAGGAAAACAATGAGCAGTTCTTC. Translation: CASSRQENNEQFF.

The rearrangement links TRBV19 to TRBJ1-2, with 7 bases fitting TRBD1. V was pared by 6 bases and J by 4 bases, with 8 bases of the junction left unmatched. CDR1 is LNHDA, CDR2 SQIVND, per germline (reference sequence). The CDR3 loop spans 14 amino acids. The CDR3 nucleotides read TGTGCCAGTAGCTCCGACGACAGGGCCTATGGCTACACCTTC. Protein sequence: CASSSDDRAYGYTF.

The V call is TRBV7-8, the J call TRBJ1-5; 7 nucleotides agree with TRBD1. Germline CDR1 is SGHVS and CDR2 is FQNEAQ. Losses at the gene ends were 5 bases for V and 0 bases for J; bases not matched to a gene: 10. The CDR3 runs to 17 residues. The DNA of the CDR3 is TGTGCCAGCAGCAGAGAACAGGGGTGGTATAGCAATCAGCCCCAGCATTTT. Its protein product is CASSREQGWYSNQPQHF.

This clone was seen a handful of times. Written as DNA, the CDR3 is TGCAGTGCTAGTTCAGGAAGTAATGAAAAACTGTTTTTT. It encodes CSASSGSNEKLFF. This rearrangement joins TRBV20-1 to TRBJ1-4, with D hard to call. V dropped 3 bases and J dropped 4 bases, with 9 bases sitting between them. Germline lookup yields CDR1 DFQATT and CDR2 SNEGSKA (reference sequence). This CDR3 comprises 13 residues.

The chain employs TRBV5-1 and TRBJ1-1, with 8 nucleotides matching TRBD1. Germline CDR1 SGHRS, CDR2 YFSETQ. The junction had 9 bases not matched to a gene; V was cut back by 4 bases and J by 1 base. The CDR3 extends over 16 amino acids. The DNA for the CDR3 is TGCGCCAGCAGCGCCATACAGGGGGAGGGGAACACTGAAGCTTTCTTT. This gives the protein CASSAIQGEGNTEAFF. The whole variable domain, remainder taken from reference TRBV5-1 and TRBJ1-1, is KAGVTQTPRYLIKTRGQQVTLSCSPISGHRSVSWYQQTPGQGLQFLFEYFSETQRNKGNFPGRFSGRQFSNSRSEMNVSTLELGDSALYLCASSAIQGEGNTEAFFGQGTRLTVV.

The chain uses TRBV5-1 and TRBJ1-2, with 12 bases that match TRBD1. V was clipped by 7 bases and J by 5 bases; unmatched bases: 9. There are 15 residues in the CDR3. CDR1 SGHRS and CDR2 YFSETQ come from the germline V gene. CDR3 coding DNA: TGCGCCAGCGTTCCAGGGGACAGGGGGCCTTATGGCTACACCTTC. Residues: CASVPGDRGPYGYTF.

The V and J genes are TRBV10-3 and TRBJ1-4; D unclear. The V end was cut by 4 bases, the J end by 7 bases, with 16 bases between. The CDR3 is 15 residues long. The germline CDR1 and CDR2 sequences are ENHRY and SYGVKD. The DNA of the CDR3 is TGTGCCATCAGTGGGGCCTCAGGATCCCGTGAAAAACTGTTTTTT. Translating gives CAISGASGSREKLFF.

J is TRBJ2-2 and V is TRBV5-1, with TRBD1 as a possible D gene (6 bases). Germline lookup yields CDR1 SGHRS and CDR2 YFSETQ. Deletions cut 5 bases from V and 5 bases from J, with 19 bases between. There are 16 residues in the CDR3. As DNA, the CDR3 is TGCGCCAGCAGTTCGATCCCACAGGGTCTTACCGGGGAGCTGTTTTTT. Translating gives CASSSIPQGLTGELFF.

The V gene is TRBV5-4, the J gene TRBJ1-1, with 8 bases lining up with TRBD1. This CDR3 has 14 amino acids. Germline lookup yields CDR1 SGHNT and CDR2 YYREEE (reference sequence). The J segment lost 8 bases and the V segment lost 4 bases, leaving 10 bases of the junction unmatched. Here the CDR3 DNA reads TGTGCCAGCAGCCTTGACAGGGGCAGCCTGGAAGCTTTCTTT. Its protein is CASSLDRGSLEAFF. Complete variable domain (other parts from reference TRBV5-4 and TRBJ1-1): ETGVTQSPTHLIKTRGQQVTLRCSSQSGHNTVSWYQQALGQGPQFIFQYYREEENGRGNFPPRFSGLQFPNYSSELNVNALELDDSALYLCASSLDRGSLEAFFGQGTRLTVV.